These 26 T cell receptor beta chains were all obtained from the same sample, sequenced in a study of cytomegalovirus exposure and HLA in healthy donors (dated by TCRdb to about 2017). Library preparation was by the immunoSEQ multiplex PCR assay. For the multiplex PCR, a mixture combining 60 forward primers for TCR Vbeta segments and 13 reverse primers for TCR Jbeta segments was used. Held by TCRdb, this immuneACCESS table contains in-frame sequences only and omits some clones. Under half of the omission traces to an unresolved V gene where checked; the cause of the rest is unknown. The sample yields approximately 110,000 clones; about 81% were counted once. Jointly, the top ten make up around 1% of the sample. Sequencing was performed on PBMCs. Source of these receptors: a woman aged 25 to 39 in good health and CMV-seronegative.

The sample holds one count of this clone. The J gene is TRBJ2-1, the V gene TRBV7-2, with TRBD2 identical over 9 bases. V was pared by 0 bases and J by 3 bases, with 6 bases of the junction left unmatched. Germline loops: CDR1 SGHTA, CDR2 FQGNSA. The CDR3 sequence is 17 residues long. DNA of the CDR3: TGTGCCAGCAGCTTAGCTAGCGGGGGTACCTACTACAATGAGCAGTTCTTC. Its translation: CASSLASGGTYYNEQFF.

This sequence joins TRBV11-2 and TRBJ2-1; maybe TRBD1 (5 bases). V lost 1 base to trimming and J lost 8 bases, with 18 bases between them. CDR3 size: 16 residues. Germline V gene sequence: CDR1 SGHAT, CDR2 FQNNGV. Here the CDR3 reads CASSLVKGQGGDEQFF. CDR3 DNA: TGTGCCAGCAGCTTAGTTAAAGGACAAGGCGGTGATGAGCAGTTCTTC.

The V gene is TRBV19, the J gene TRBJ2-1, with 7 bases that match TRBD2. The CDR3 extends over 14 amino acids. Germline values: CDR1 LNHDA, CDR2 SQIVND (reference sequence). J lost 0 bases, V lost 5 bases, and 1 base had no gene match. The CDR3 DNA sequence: TGTGCCAGTAGTCGCGGGAGCTCCTACAATGAGCAGTTCTTC. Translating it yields CASSRGSSYNEQFF.

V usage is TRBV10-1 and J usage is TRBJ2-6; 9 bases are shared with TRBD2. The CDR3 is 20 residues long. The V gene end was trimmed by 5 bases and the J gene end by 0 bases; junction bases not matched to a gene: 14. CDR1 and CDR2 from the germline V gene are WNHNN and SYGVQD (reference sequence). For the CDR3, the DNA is TGCGCCAGCAGTACATTAACCGGGACTAGCCCTAACTCTGGGGCCAACGTCCTGACTTTC. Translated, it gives CASSTLTGTSPNSGANVLTF.

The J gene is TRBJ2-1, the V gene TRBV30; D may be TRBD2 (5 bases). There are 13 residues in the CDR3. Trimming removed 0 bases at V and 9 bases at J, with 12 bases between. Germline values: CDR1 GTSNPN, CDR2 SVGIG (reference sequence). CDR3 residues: CAWSVGSAGEQFF. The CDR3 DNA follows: TGTGCCTGGAGTGTGGGGAGCGCTGGTGAGCAGTTCTTC. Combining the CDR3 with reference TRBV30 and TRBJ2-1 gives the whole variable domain SQTIHQWPATLVQPVGSPLSLECTVEGTSNPNLYWYRQAAGRGLQLLFYSVGIGQISSEVPQNLSASRPQDRQFILSSKKLLLSDSGFYLCAWSVGSAGEQFFGPGTRLTVL.

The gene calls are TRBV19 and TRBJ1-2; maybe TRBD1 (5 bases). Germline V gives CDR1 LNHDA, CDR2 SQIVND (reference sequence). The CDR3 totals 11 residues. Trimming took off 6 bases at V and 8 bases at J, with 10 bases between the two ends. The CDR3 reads CASRQGLGYTF. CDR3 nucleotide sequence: TGTGCCAGTAGGCAGGGTCTGGGCTACACCTTC.

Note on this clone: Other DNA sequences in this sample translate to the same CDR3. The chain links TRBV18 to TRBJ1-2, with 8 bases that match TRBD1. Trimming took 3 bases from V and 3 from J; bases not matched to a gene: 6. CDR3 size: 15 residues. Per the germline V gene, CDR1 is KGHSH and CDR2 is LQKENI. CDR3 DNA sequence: TGTGCCAGCTCACCTAGCCAGGGGGCGGACTATGGCTACACCTTC. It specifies CASSPSQGADYGYTF. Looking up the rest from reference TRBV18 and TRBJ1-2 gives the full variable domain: NAGVMQNPRHLVRRRGQEARLRCSPMKGHSHVYWYRQLPEEGLKFMVYLQKENIIDESGMPKERFSAEFPKEGPSILRIQQVVRGDSAAYFCASSPSQGADYGYTFGSGTRLTVV.

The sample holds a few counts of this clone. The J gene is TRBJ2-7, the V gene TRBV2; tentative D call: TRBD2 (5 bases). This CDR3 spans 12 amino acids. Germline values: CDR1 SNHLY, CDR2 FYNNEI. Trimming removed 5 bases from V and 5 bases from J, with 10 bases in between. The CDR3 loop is CASSFTGNEQYF. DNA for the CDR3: TGTGCCAGCAGTTTTACGGGGAACGAGCAGTACTTC.

The chain's CDR3 is CASSLAAGTFKYEQYF. As DNA, the CDR3 is TGCGCCAGCAGCTTGGCCGCCGGGACATTTAAGTACGAGCAGTACTTC. The chain employs TRBV5-1 and TRBJ2-7; tentatively, D is TRBD1 (6 bases). Germline CDR1 SGHRS, CDR2 YFSETQ. Trimming stripped 0 bases from V and 4 bases from J, with 17 bases between. This CDR3 is 16 amino acids long.

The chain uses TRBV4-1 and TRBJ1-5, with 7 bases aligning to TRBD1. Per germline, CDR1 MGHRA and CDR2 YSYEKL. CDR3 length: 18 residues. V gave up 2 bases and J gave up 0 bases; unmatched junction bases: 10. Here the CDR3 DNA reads TGCGCCAGCAGCCAACCTAAACAGACAGGGTATAGCAATCAGCCCCAGCATTTT. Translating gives CASSQPKQTGYSNQPQHF.

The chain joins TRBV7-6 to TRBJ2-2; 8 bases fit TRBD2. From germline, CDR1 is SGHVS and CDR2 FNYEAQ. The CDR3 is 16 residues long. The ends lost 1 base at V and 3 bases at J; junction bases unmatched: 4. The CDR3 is CASSLVATSDTGELFF. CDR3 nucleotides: TGTGCCAGCAGCTTAGTAGCGACTAGCGACACCGGGGAGCTGTTTTTT.

The CDR3 sequence: CASSVTSGNDEQYF. In nucleotides, the CDR3 is TGTGCCAGCAGTGTGACTAGCGGGAACGACGAGCAGTACTTC. The rearrangement links TRBV28 to TRBJ2-7; 11 nucleotides agree with TRBD2. The CDR3 runs 14 residues. V shed 5 bases, J shed 5 bases, and the junction held 5 bases outside the gene matches. CDR1 is MDHEN, CDR2 SYDVKM, per germline.

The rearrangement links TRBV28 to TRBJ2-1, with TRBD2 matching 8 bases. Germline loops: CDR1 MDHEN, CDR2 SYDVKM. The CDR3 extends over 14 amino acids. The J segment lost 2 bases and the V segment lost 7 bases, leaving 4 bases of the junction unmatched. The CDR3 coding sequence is TGTGCCAGCATTGGCGGGGGGACCTACAATGAGCAGTTCTTC. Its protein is CASIGGGTYNEQFF.

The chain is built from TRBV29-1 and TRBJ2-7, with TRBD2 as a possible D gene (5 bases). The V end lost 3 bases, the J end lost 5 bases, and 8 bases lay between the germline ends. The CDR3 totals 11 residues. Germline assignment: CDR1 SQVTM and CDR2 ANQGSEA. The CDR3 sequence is CSVEWGDEQYF. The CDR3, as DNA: TGCAGCGTTGAGTGGGGAGACGAGCAGTACTTC.

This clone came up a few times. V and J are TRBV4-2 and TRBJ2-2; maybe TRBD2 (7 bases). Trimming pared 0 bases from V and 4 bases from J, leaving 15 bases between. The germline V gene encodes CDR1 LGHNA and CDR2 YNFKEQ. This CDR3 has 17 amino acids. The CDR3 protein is CASSQDLRGGTTGELFF. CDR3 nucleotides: TGTGCCAGCAGCCAAGATCTGAGGGGGGGAACCACCGGGGAGCTGTTTTTT.

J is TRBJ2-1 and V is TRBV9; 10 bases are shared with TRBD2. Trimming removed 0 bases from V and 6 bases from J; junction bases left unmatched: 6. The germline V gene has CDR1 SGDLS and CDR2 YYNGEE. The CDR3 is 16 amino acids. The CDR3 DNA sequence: TGTGCCAGCAGCGTAGGAAGCGGGGGGGCATTCAATGAGCAGTTCTTC. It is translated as CASSVGSGGAFNEQFF.

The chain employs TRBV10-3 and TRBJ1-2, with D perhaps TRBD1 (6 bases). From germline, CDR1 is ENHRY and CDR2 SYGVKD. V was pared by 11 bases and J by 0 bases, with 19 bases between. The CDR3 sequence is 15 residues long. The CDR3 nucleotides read TGTGCCTCGGGGGGCCTCCAACTAGCTAACTATGGCTACACCTTC. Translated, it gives CASGGLQLANYGYTF.

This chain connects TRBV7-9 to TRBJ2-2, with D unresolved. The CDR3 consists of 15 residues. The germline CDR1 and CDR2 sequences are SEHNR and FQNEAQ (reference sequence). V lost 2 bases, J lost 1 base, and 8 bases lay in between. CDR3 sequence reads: CASSLIEVNTGELFF. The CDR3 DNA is TGTGCCAGCAGCTTAATCGAGGTGAACACCGGGGAGCTGTTTTTT.

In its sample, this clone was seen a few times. The DNA for the CDR3 is TGTGCCAGCAGCTTGGGACAGGTGAATCAGCCCCAGCATTTT. Its translation is CASSLGQVNQPQHF. The chain combines TRBV5-6 with TRBJ1-5, with D perhaps TRBD1 (6 bases). There are 14 residues in the CDR3. V lost 0 bases, J lost 4 bases, and 8 bases lay in between. Germline V gene lookup returns CDR1 SGHDT and CDR2 YYEEEE.

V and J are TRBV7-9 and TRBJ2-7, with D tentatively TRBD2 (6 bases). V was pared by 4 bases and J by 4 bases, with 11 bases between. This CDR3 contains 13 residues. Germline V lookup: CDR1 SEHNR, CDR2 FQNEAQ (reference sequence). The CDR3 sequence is CASSYGGGYEQYF. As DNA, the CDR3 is TGTGCCAGCAGCTACGGGGGTGGGTACGAGCAGTACTTC. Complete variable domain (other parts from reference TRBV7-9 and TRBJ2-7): DTGVSQNPRHKITKRGQNVTFRCDPISEHNRLYWYRQTLGQGPEFLTYFQNEAQLEKSRLLSDRFSAERPKGSFSTLEIQRTEQGDSAMYLCASSYGGGYEQYFGPGTRLTVT.

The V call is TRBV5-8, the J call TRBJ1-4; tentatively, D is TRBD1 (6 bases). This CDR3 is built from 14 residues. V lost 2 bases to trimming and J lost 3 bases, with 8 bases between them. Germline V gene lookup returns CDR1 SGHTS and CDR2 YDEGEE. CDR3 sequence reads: CASSFKGANEKLFF. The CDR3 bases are TGTGCCAGCAGCTTTAAGGGGGCTAATGAAAAACTGTTTTTT.

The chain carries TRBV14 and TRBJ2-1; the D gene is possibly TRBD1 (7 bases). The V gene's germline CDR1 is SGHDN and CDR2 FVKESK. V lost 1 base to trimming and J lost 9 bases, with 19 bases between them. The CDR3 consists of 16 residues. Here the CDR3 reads CASSQVWGVTGSEQFF. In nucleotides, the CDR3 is TGTGCCAGCAGCCAAGTGTGGGGGGTGACAGGGTCTGAGCAGTTCTTC.

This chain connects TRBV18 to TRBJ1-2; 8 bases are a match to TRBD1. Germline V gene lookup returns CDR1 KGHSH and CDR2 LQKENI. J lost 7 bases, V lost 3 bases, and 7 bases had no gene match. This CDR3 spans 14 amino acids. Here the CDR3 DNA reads TGTGCCAGCTCACCTACCGGGACAGGAGGTGGCTACACCTTC. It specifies CASSPTGTGGGYTF.

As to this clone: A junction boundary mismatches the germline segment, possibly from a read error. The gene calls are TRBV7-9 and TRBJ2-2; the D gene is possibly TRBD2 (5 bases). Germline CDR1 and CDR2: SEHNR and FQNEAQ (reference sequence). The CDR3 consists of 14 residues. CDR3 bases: TGTTCCAGCAGCTTCGTAGCGACGGACGGGGAGCTGTTTTTT. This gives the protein CSSSFVATDGELFF.

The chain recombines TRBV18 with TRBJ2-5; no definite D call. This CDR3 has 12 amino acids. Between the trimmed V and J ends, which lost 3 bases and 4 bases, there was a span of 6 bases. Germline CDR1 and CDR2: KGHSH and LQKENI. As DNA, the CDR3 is TGTGCCAGCTCACCCGTCGGAGAGACCCAGTACTTC. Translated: CASSPVGETQYF.

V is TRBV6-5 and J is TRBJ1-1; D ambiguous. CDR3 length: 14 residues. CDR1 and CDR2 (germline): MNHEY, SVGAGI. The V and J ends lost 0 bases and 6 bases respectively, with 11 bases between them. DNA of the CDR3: TGTGCCAGCAGTTACTCGATAGGAGTCTCTGAAGCTTTCTTT. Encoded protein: CASSYSIGVSEAFF.